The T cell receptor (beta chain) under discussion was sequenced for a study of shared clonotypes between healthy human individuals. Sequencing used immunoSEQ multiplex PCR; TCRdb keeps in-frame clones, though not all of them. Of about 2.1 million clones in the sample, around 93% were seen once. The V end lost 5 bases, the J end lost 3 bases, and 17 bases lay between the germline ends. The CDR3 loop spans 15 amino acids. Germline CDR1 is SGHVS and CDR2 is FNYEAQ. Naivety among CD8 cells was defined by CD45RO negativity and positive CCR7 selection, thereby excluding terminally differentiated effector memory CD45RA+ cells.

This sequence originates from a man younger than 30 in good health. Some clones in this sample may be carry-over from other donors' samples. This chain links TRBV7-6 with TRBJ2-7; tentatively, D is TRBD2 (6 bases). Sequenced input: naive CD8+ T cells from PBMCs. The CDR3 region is CASSQLAARDYEQYF. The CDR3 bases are TGTGCCAGCAGCCAACTAGCTGCGAGGGACTACGAGCAGTACTTC.